This TCR beta chain was recorded in a study of technical replicates of blood from several donors. The table came from immunoSEQ multiplex PCR; TCRdb's copy has only in-frame clones and leaves some out. The data contain roughly 97,000 clones, 95% to 96% of them singletons. The length of the CDR3 is 16 residues. Looked up from germline, CDR1 is MNHNS and CDR2 is SASEGT. The trim removed 4 bases at V and 5 bases at J, leaving 12 bases unmatched. This receptor was taken from a human donor in good health. Input material: T cells isolated from PBMCs. The chain joins TRBV6-1 to TRBJ2-3; 7 bases map to TRBD2. The CDR3 nucleotides are TGTGCCAGCAGTGTATCTAGCGGTTCTAGGGGAGATACGCAGTATTTT. Translating gives CASSVSSGSRGDTQYF.